Presented here are 17 T cell receptor beta chains from one specimen sequenced in a study of a mutant IDH1 vaccine in newly diagnosed glioma. TCRdb's table, derived via immunoSEQ multiplex PCR, lists solely in-frame clones and lacks some. The data show tens of thousands of clones, about 83% seen once. Time point specified: baseline, week 1 (first vaccination visit). Treatment here: pre-vaccination baseline after standard-of-care therapy. This material consisted of peripheral blood mononuclear cells (PBMCs), taken from a glioma patient treated with radiotherapy, temozolomide or both. These receptors were taken from a woman younger than 35 with glioma. Some clones in this sample may be carry-over from other donors' samples.

This chain links TRBV1 with TRBJ2-1; the DNA was not used to check the table's D call, TRBD1. TRBV1 corresponds to a pseudogene. CDR3 length: 15 amino acids. CDR3 region: CTSSHQVYRGRGQFF. Here the CDR3 DNA reads TGCACCAGCAGCCACCAAGTCTACAGGGGCCGGGGGCAGTTCTTC.

V is TRBV5-1 and J is TRBJ2-7; 9 positions match TRBD1. V lost 4 bases to trimming and J lost 4 bases; unmatched junction nucleotides: 12. Germline CDR1 is SGHRS and CDR2 is YFSETQ. CDR3 size: 16 residues. DNA of the CDR3: TGCGCCAGCAGCCAGAGCCCCGGGACAGGGAATTACGAGCAGTACTTC. Translation: CASSQSPGTGNYEQYF.

As DNA, the CDR3 is TGTGCCAGCAGCCGACCCCCAGAACCTACCGGGGAGCTGTTTTTT. Protein product: CASSRPPEPTGELFF. The chain couples TRBV6-5 to TRBJ2-2; D is undetermined. Per germline, CDR1 MNHEY and CDR2 SVGAGI. This CDR3 region has 15 residues. V was pared by 6 bases and J by 5 bases, with 16 bases between.

J is TRBJ1-1 and V is TRBV6-5, with D perhaps matching TRBD1 (6 bases). The CDR3 is 15 amino acids. V was pared by 8 bases and J by 4 bases, with 20 bases between. CDR1 and CDR2 (germline): MNHEY, SVGAGI. The CDR3 is CASGPDRGGPTEAFF. For the CDR3, the DNA is TGTGCCAGCGGACCGGACAGAGGGGGGCCCACTGAAGCTTTCTTT.

The V and J genes are TRBV4-3 and TRBJ2-7; TRBD2 matches 7 bases. Trimming removed 6 bases from V and 6 bases from J; junction bases left unmatched: 5. CDR3 length: 12 amino acids. The germline V gene has CDR1 LGHNA and CDR2 YSLEER. CDR3 nucleotides: TGCGCCAGCAGTCAGGGAGGGGTCGAGCAGTACTTC. Translating it yields CASSQGGVEQYF.

The chain recombines TRBV5-4 with TRBJ2-7, with D tentatively TRBD2 (5 bases). Trimming removed 4 bases from V and 7 bases from J, with 15 bases in between. CDR1 and CDR2 (germline): SGHNT, YYREEE (reference sequence). The CDR3 totals 13 residues. The CDR3 here is CASSLPEGKEQYF. The CDR3, as DNA: TGTGCCAGCAGCCTTCCTGAGGGTAAAGAGCAGTACTTC. The whole variable domain, filled in from reference TRBV5-4 and TRBJ2-7, reads ETGVTQSPTHLIKTRGQQVTLRCSSQSGHNTVSWYQQALGQGPQFIFQYYREEENGRGNFPPRFSGLQFPNYSSELNVNALELDDSALYLCASSLPEGKEQYFGPGTRLTVT.

The chain links TRBV2 to TRBJ2-5; a weak D match, TRBD1 (6 bases). The CDR3 is 13 residues long. Deletions cut 6 bases from V and 3 bases from J, with 11 bases between. CDR1 is SNHLY, CDR2 FYNNEI, per germline. The CDR3, as DNA: TGTGCCAGCAGCTTCCGGGACAAAGAGACCCAGTACTTC. This codes for CASSFRDKETQYF.

This clone was seen a handful of times. This chain connects TRBV29-1 to TRBJ1-2; no firm D call. Germline V gives CDR1 SQVTM, CDR2 ANQGSEA. V was clipped by 7 bases and J by 2 bases, with 14 bases between them. The CDR3 is made up of 13 amino acids. The DNA for the CDR3 is TGCAGCGGAAGCCACGGTGCCAACTATGGCTACACCTTC. It codes for CSGSHGANYGYTF.

The V gene is TRBV7-9, the J gene TRBJ1-3; TRBD1 might be the D (6 bases). This CDR3 has 15 residues. V shed 1 base and J shed 2 bases, with 9 bases lying between them. Per germline, CDR1 SEHNR and CDR2 FQNEAQ (reference sequence). The CDR3 protein is CASSLDGGPGNTIYF. In nucleotides, the CDR3 is TGTGCCAGCAGCTTAGACGGGGGGCCTGGAAACACCATATATTTT. The whole variable domain, remainder taken from reference TRBV7-9 and TRBJ1-3, is DTGVSQNPRHKITKRGQNVTFRCDPISEHNRLYWYRQTLGQGPEFLTYFQNEAQLEKSRLLSDRFSAERPKGSFSTLEIQRTEQGDSAMYLCASSLDGGPGNTIYFGEGSWLTVV.

The rearrangement uses TRBV30 and TRBJ2-1, with D perhaps assigned TRBD1 or TRBD2 (6 bases each). Germline CDR1 GTSNPN, CDR2 SVGIG (reference sequence). CDR3 length: 15 amino acids. The V end was cut by 6 bases, the J end by 4 bases, with 19 bases between. The CDR3 coding sequence is TGTGCCTGCCAAAGAGGAGGGGGACCATACAATGAGCAGTTCTTC. Translated, it gives CACQRGGGPYNEQFF.

The chain employs TRBV5-4 and TRBJ1-6, with D possibly matching TRBD1 (6 bases). Germline assignment: CDR1 SGHNT and CDR2 YYREEE (reference sequence). Trimming stripped 0 bases from V and 12 bases from J, with 28 bases between. This CDR3 comprises 19 residues. The DNA for the CDR3 is TGTGCCAGCAGCTTGGGACGGGGCGGCGGACAGTTAAACTTGAAACCCCTCCACTTT. The encoded protein is CASSLGRGGGQLNLKPLHF.

The chain carries TRBV6-1 and TRBJ1-1; no reliable D call. The CDR3 runs to 14 residues. V gave up 2 bases and J gave up 5 bases, with 12 bases separating them. The V gene's germline CDR1 is MNHNS and CDR2 SASEGT. The CDR3 sequence: CASSERGGNTEAFF. CDR3 nucleotide sequence: TGTGCCAGCAGTGAACGTGGTGGGAATACTGAAGCTTTCTTT.

In this sample, this clone turned up a few times. This chain joins TRBV29-1 and TRBJ2-7; a possible D gene is TRBD2 (7 bases). V lost 4 bases and J lost 2, with 18 bases in between. This CDR3 is 15 amino acids long. CDR1 is SQVTM and CDR2 is ANQGSEA in the germline V gene. The CDR3 protein is CSVGLGGAGAYEQYF. CDR3 DNA sequence: TGCAGCGTTGGGCTGGGGGGGGCGGGCGCCTACGAGCAGTACTTC.

This chain links TRBV4-1 with TRBJ2-3; 8 bases align to TRBD2. There are 17 residues in the CDR3. V shed 1 base and J 5 bases; nucleotides not matched to a gene: 11. Germline CDR1 MGHRA, CDR2 YSYEKL. The CDR3 sequence is CASSQADGRGGGDTQYF. The CDR3, as DNA: TGCGCCAGCAGCCAAGCGGATGGCCGGGGGGGTGGAGATACGCAGTATTTT.

The chain joins TRBV2 to TRBJ2-7; tentatively, D is TRBD1 or TRBD2 (5 bases each). The CDR3 consists of 13 residues. From germline, CDR1 is SNHLY and CDR2 FYNNEI. Between the trimmed V and J ends, which lost 2 bases and 4 bases, there was a span of 9 bases. CDR3 nucleotides: TGTGCCAGCAGTGAATGGGGGTTGTACGAGCAGTACTTC. Encoded protein: CASSEWGLYEQYF.

The rearrangement uses TRBV4-2 and TRBJ1-1; D is ambiguous. Germline CDR1 is LGHNA and CDR2 is YNFKEQ. V was shortened by 0 bases and J by 5 bases, with 16 bases between the two germline ends. The CDR3 extends over 16 amino acids. The CDR3 reads CASSQDGKGRSTEAFF. CDR3 DNA sequence: TGTGCCAGCAGCCAAGATGGTAAAGGCCGAAGTACTGAAGCTTTCTTT.

This rearrangement joins TRBV4-1 to TRBJ2-1, with D unclear. Per the germline V gene, CDR1 is MGHRA and CDR2 is YSYEKL. The CDR3 consists of 13 residues. V lost 6 bases, J lost 6 bases, and 12 bases lay in between. The CDR3 loop reads CASSYRAPNEQFF. CDR3 bases: TGCGCCAGCAGTTACCGGGCTCCCAATGAGCAGTTCTTC.